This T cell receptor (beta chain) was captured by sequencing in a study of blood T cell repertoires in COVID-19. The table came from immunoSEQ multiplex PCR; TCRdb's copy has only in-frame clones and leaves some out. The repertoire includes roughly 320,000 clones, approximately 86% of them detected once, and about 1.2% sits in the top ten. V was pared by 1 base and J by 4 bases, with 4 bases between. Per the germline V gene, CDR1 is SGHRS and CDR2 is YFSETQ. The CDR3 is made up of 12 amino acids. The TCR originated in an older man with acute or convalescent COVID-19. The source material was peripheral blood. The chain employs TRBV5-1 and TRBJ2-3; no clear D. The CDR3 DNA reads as TGCGCCAGCAGCTTGTTAGCAGATACGCAGTATTTT. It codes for CASSLLADTQYF.